A single sample is the source of the 24 T cell receptor beta chains below, sequenced in a study of human T cells and chemical hapten exposure. TCRdb used MiXCR to reprocess the 5' RACE reads, holding one entry per CDR3 protein. The table includes under 85,000 distinct CDR3 sequences, more than 7.5% detected once. Sequencing started from total RNA isolated from unfractionated whole blood. The receptors here all came from a male donor in good health.

This clonotype turned up a few times. V is TRBV12-3 or TRBV12-4 and J is TRBJ1-5; the D gene is possibly TRBD1 (5 bases). Deletions cut 6 bases from V and 7 bases from J, with 19 bases between. This CDR3 has 15 amino acids. The CDR3 DNA follows: TGTGCCAGCAGCGCGCCGGGACCCCAAGTACAGCCCCAGCATTTT. This codes for CASSAPGPQVQPQHF.

In this sample, this clonotype turned up many times. This sequence joins TRBV20-1 and TRBJ2-4; TRBD2 is a possible D gene (5 bases). This CDR3 region has 14 residues. V was clipped by 2 bases and J by 8 bases, with 16 bases between them. CDR1 and CDR2 from the germline V gene are DFQATT and SNEGSKA (reference sequence). CDR3 nucleotides: TGCAGTGCTAGAATTCGGGGATTATCGGACATTCAGTACTTC. This codes for CSARIRGLSDIQYF.

This clonotype was seen at least ten times. The DNA for the CDR3 is TGTGCCAGCAGCTTATGGACCACGAACACTGAAGCTTTCTTT. Translating it yields CASSLWTTNTEAFF. V and J are TRBV7-2 and TRBJ1-1; D remains ambiguous. With 2 bases removed from V and 1 base from J, the gap between germline ends came to 8 bases. The length of the CDR3 is 14 residues. Germline V gene sequence: CDR1 SGHTA, CDR2 FQGNSA.

The chain employs TRBV23-1 and TRBJ1-6, with D possibly matching TRBD1 (6 bases). TRBV23-1 is identified as an open reading frame with a role that is uncertain. There are 16 residues in the CDR3. V was clipped by 3 bases and J by 8 bases, with 17 bases between them. This CDR3 reads CASSHGQGLVDSPLHF. The CDR3, as DNA: TGCGCCAGCAGTCACGGGCAGGGGTTAGTTGATTCACCCCTCCACTTT.

This clonotype was counted ten times or more. The rearrangement joins TRBV18 to TRBJ1-5; D is perhaps TRBD1 (6 bases). Trimming stripped 3 bases from V and 4 bases from J, with 16 bases between. The CDR3 spans 16 residues. Germline CDR1 is KGHSH and CDR2 is LQKENI. This CDR3 is CASSPTAGEQNQPQHF. Written as DNA, the CDR3 is TGTGCCAGCTCACCGACGGCAGGGGAGCAAAATCAGCCCCAGCATTTT.

This clonotype came up many times. This rearrangement joins TRBV7-9 to TRBJ2-1; the D gene is possibly TRBD2 (6 bases). Trimming removed 5 bases from V and 4 bases from J, with 18 bases in between. CDR3 length: 16 amino acids. Germline CDR1 SEHNR, CDR2 FQNEAQ (reference sequence). CDR3 residues: CASSPGFGRVYNEQFF. The DNA for the CDR3 is TGTGCCAGCAGCCCTGGTTTCGGGAGAGTGTACAATGAGCAGTTCTTC.

The genes are TRBV6-6 and TRBJ2-7, with TRBD2 matching over 8 bases. The CDR3 loop spans 12 amino acids. Per the germline V gene, CDR1 is MNHNY and CDR2 is SVGAGI (reference sequence). Losses at the gene ends were 6 bases for V and 5 bases for J; bases not matched to a gene: 3. CDR3 DNA: TGTGCCAGCAGAAGCGGGAGAGACGAGCAGTACTTC. Translation: CASRSGRDEQYF.

In the case of this clonotype: The junction and the germline gene differ at one end; a read error may be behind it. The chain employs TRBV12-3 or TRBV12-4 and TRBJ1-2, with TRBD1 matching over 7 bases. The CDR3 loop spans 15 amino acids. DNA of the CDR3: TGTGCCAGCAGACCCTCGGCAGGGGGATACTATGGCGACACCTTC. This encodes CASRPSAGGYYGDTF.

This clonotype has ten or more counts. This chain links TRBV20-1 with TRBJ1-5; D uncertain. Germline CDR1 reads DFQATT; CDR2 reads SNEGSKA (reference sequence). V was shortened by 3 bases and J by 9 bases, with 12 bases between the two germline ends. The CDR3 loop spans 12 amino acids. DNA of the CDR3: TGCAGTGCTAGTGGGGTCTTGGGGCCCCAGCATTTT. Amino acids: CSASGVLGPQHF.

The V and J genes are TRBV15 and TRBJ1-5; no clear D. The CDR3 runs to 13 residues. Trimming shortened V by 0 bases and J by 10 bases, and 10 bases separated the two germline ends. Germline loops: CDR1 LNHNV, CDR2 YYDKDF (reference sequence). CDR3 in amino acids: CATSRDKRGPQHF. The DNA of the CDR3 is TGTGCCACCAGCAGAGATAAGAGAGGACCCCAGCATTTT.

This clonotype was counted a few times. The rearrangement joins TRBV20-1 to TRBJ1-2; 7 bases are a match to TRBD1. Per the germline V gene, CDR1 is DFQATT and CDR2 is SNEGSKA (reference sequence). J lost 2 bases, V lost 6 bases, and 6 bases had no gene match. The CDR3 runs 13 residues. The DNA of the CDR3 is TGCAGTGCCACGACAGGGAAAAACTATGGCTACACCTTC. Its protein is CSATTGKNYGYTF.

This clonotype was counted between two and nine times. This CDR3 reads CASSPPESPDTQYF. The CDR3 nucleotides read TGTGCCAGCTCACCACCGGAATCCCCGGATACGCAGTATTTT. V is TRBV18 and J is TRBJ2-3; no clear D. The V gene lost 0 bases and the J gene lost 6 bases, with 10 bases spanning the gap. The V gene's germline CDR1 is KGHSH and CDR2 LQKENI. The CDR3 sequence is 14 residues long.

This clonotype occurred a few times. The rearrangement uses TRBV6-5 and TRBJ1-2; 7 nucleotides agree with TRBD1. This CDR3 region has 13 residues. The germline gives CDR1 MNHEY, CDR2 SVGAGI. V trimming: 5 bases; J trimming: 6 bases; junction bases outside the gene matches: 6. Here the CDR3 DNA reads TGTGCCAGCAGTGACAGGGTGGGAGATGGCTACACCTTC. Amino acid sequence: CASSDRVGDGYTF.

There are many counts of this clonotype. The V call is TRBV12-3 or TRBV12-4, the J call TRBJ2-7; 12 bases fit TRBD2. The CDR3 contains 14 residues. The V gene end was trimmed by 7 bases and the J gene end by 6 bases; junction bases not matched to a gene: 7. In nucleotides, the CDR3 is TGTGCCAGCACCCGACTAGCGGGAGCTACCGAGCAGTACTTC. Protein: CASTRLAGATEQYF.

The chain uses TRBV29-1 and TRBJ2-5, with D maybe TRBD2 (6 bases). The germline V gene encodes CDR1 SQVTM and CDR2 ANQGSEA. The CDR3 has 14 residues. With 1 base removed from V and 1 base from J, the gap between germline ends came to 10 bases. The CDR3 reads CSVEGGDGQETQYF. In DNA, the CDR3 is TGCAGCGTTGAAGGGGGGGACGGCCAAGAGACCCAGTACTTC.

This clonotype was counted a few times. The chain is built from TRBV2 and TRBJ1-5, with a possible D match to TRBD1 (5 bases). This CDR3 comprises 13 residues. V lost 5 bases to trimming and J lost 5 bases, with 10 bases between them. The germline V gene has CDR1 SNHLY and CDR2 FYNNEI. The CDR3 sequence is CASSLRGDQPQHF. The CDR3 DNA sequence: TGTGCCAGCAGTTTACGAGGGGATCAGCCCCAGCATTTT.

This clonotype has at least ten counts. The genes are TRBV14 and TRBJ2-2; TRBD2 agrees at 7 bases. CDR3 length: 19 residues. CDR1 and CDR2 from the germline V gene are SGHDN and FVKESK. Trimming cost V 1 base and J 3 bases; bases outside gene matches: 14. CDR3 in DNA: TGTGCCAGCAGCCAAGGAGCGGGGACCACCTCATTTTACACCGGGGAGCTGTTTTTT. Translating it yields CASSQGAGTTSFYTGELFF.

This clonotype was detected ten times or more. The chain links TRBV7-3 to TRBJ1-6; D remains ambiguous. This CDR3 is 14 amino acids long. V lost 1 base and J lost 5, with 6 bases in between. The germline CDR1 and CDR2 sequences are SGHTA and FQGTGA. Written as DNA, the CDR3 is TGTGCCAGCAGCTTAAGAGGGAATAATTCACCCCTCCACTTT. Translated: CASSLRGNNSPLHF.

The sample holds many counts of this clonotype. The chain recombines TRBV5-1 with TRBJ1-2, with 7 bases matching TRBD1. The CDR3 length is 12 residues. V lost 4 bases and J lost 7; bases outside the gene matches: 4. Germline V gene data show CDR1 as SGHRS and CDR2 as YFSETQ. Written as DNA, the CDR3 is TGCGCCAGCAGCGGGGACAGCTTTGGCTACACCTTC. This sequence encodes CASSGDSFGYTF. Complete variable domain (other parts from reference TRBV5-1 and TRBJ1-2): KAGVTQTPRYLIKTRGQQVTLSCSPISGHRSVSWYQQTPGQGLQFLFEYFSETQRNKGNFPGRFSGRQFSNSRSEMNVSTLELGDSALYLCASSGDSFGYTFGSGTRLTVV.

This clonotype was detected only a few times. The DNA for the CDR3 is TGTGCCAGCAGCCCGGACAGCCTTGGCACCGGGGAGCTGTTTTTT. It specifies CASSPDSLGTGELFF. This rearrangement joins TRBV7-2 to TRBJ2-2; weak D call: TRBD1 (6 bases). Germline assignment: CDR1 SGHTA and CDR2 FQGNSA. This CDR3 is 15 amino acids long. Trimming removed 5 bases from V and 4 bases from J, with 14 bases in between.

This clonotype was found a few times. V and J are TRBV5-1 and TRBJ2-1; no definite D call. Trimming took off 0 bases at V and 5 bases at J, with 12 bases between the two ends. This CDR3 region has 15 residues. CDR1 and CDR2 from the germline V gene are SGHRS and YFSETQ. Written as DNA, the CDR3 is TGCGCCAGCAGCTTGGCCTGGGGTACGGACAATGAGCAGTTCTTC. As protein: CASSLAWGTDNEQFF.

V gene TRBV6-1 combines with J gene TRBJ1-2; D perhaps matches TRBD1 (6 bases). Germline V gene data show CDR1 as MNHNS and CDR2 as SASEGT. The V end lost 0 bases, the J end lost 7 bases, and 15 bases lay between the germline ends. CDR3 length equals 15 residues. CDR3 sequence: CASSEARNRVSGYTF. The DNA for the CDR3 is TGTGCCAGCAGTGAAGCGCGAAACAGGGTATCTGGCTACACCTTC.

The rearrangement joins TRBV20-1 to TRBJ2-7; 8 bases fit TRBD1. This CDR3 is 13 amino acids long. After removal of 6 bases from V and 0 bases from J, the junction contained 4 bases not matched to a gene. Germline V lookup: CDR1 DFQATT, CDR2 SNEGSKA (reference sequence). DNA of the CDR3: TGCAGTGCCCGGGACAGGCGCTCCTACGAGCAGTACTTC. Translated: CSARDRRSYEQYF.

The sample holds many counts of this clonotype. This sequence joins TRBV21-1 and TRBJ2-7; TRBD1, the D gene given by the table, was not confirmed from the DNA. TRBV21-1 corresponds to a pseudogene. This CDR3 has 14 residues. The CDR3 DNA sequence: TGTGCCAGCAGCAAACGGGGGTCAACCTACGAGCAGTACTTC. Translating it yields CASSKRGSTYEQYF.